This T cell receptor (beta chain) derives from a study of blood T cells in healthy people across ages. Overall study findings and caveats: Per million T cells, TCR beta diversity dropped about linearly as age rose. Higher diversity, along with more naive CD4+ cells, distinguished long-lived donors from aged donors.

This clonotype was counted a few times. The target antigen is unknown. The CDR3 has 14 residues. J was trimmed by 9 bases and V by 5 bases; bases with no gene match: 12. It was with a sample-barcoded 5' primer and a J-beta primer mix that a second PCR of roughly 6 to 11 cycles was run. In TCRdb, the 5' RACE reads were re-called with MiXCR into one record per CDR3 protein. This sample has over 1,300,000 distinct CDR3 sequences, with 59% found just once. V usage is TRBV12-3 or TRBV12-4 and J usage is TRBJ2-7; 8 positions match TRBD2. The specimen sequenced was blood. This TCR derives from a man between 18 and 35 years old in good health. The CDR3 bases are TGTGCCAGCAGTCATGACACGACGGGAGGGGGGCAGTACTTC. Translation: CASSHDTTGGGQYF.